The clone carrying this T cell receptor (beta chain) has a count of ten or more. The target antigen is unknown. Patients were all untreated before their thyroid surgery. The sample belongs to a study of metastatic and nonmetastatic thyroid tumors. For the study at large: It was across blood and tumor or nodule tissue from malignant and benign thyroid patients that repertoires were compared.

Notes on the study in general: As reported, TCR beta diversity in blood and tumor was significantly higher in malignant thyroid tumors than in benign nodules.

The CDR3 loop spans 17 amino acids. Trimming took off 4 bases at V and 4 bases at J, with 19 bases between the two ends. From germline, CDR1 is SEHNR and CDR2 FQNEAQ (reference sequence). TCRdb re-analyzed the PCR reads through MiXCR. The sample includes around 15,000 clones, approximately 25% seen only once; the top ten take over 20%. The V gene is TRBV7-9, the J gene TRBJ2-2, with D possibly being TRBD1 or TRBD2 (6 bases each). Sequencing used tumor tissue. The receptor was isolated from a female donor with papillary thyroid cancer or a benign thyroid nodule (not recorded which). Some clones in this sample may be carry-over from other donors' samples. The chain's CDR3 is CASSSGGRVRLTGELFF. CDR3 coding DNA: TGTGCCAGCAGCTCCGGGGGCCGCGTCCGACTCACCGGGGAGCTGTTTTTT. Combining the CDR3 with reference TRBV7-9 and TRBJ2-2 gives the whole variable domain DTGVSQNPRHKITKRGQNVTFRCDPISEHNRLYWYRQTLGQGPEFLTYFQNEAQLEKSRLLSDRFSAERPKGSFSTLEIQRTEQGDSAMYLCASSSGGRVRLTGELFFGEGSRLTVL.